The 17 T cell receptor beta chains below were found in one sample sequenced in a study of vaccination effects on CD4 cells after COVID-19. These TCRs are of unknown antigen specificity. Sequencing used immunoSEQ multiplex PCR; TCRdb keeps in-frame clones, though not all of them. The sample yields under 40,000 clones, 55% to 75% seen once. Expansion with viral peptide pools was applied to antigen-specific CD4+ T cells by the ViraFEST assay prior to sequencing. It was after more than 8 days of culture that CD4+ T cells were isolated. Two-dose BNT162b2 or mRNA-1273 vaccination was given to participants. Sequencing was performed on CD4+ T cells from PBMCs cultured with HCoV-229E spike peptides, taken after COVID-19 vaccination. The receptors were sampled from a human donor who received a COVID-19 vaccine.

This clone was detected a few times. The gene calls are TRBV10-2 and TRBJ2-3; no reliable D call. In germline, CDR1 is WSHSY, CDR2 SAAADI. Trimming left V 11 bases short and J 3 bases short, with 9 bases between. The CDR3 spans 11 residues. CDR3 nucleotides: TGCGCCTCCCAACCTACAGATACGCAGTATTTT. Protein sequence: CASQPTDTQYF.

V and J are TRBV19 and TRBJ2-2; D gene uncertain. Germline V gene sequence: CDR1 LNHDA, CDR2 SQIVND (reference sequence). The V and J ends lost 3 bases and 5 bases respectively, with 4 bases between them. The CDR3 covers 12 residues. CDR3 sequence: CASSILTGELFF. DNA of the CDR3: TGTGCCAGTAGTATCCTAACCGGGGAGCTGTTTTTT.

The chain couples TRBV3-1 (or the pseudogene TRBV3-2) to TRBJ2-1; TRBD2 is a possible D gene (6 bases). With 1 base removed from V and 2 bases from J, the gap between germline ends came to 15 bases. The CDR3 is 17 residues long. Germline V gene lookup returns CDR1 LGHDT and CDR2 YNNKEL (reference sequence). The CDR3 DNA is TGTGCCAGCAGCCAAGGTCAGACTAGATTCGCCTACAATGAGCAGTTCTTC. It encodes CASSQGQTRFAYNEQFF.

This chain uses TRBV9 with TRBJ1-3, with D unclear. CDR3 size: 14 residues. Germline-derived CDR1 and CDR2 are SGDLS and YYNGEE. The V end was cut by 0 bases, the J end by 0 bases, with 4 bases between. The CDR3 spells CASSVVSSGNTIYF. The CDR3 nucleotides are TGTGCCAGCAGCGTAGTTAGCTCTGGAAACACCATATATTTT.

The chain combines TRBV19 with TRBJ2-1, with TRBD1 matching over 7 bases. Germline CDR1 reads LNHDA; CDR2 reads SQIVND (reference sequence). This CDR3 contains 15 residues. Unmatched junction bases numbered 3, after V lost 4 bases and J lost 0 bases. The CDR3 region has the DNA TGTGCCAGTAGTAAACAGGGGAGCTCCTACAATGAGCAGTTCTTC. It is translated as CASSKQGSSYNEQFF.

The CDR3 region has the DNA TGCAGCGGGGGCAGGGAGAACACTGAAGCTTTCTTT. This encodes CSGGRENTEAFF. The V call is TRBV29-1, the J call TRBJ1-1; TRBD1 is a possible D gene (5 bases). V was clipped by 7 bases and J by 1 base, with 10 bases between them. The length of the CDR3 is 12 residues. Germline loops: CDR1 SQVTM, CDR2 ANQGSEA.

The chain employs TRBV6-1 and TRBJ1-1; tentative D call: TRBD1 (6 bases). In germline, CDR1 is MNHNS, CDR2 SASEGT. V lost 2 bases to trimming and J lost 3 bases, with 10 bases between them. The CDR3 consists of 14 residues. The CDR3 region is CASSESNRDTEAFF. DNA of the CDR3: TGTGCCAGCAGTGAATCCAACAGGGACACTGAAGCTTTCTTT.

The CDR3 loop is CASSQGLGVPGGYTF. CDR3 DNA sequence: TGTGCCAGCAGCCAAGGCCTCGGAGTTCCAGGCGGCTACACCTTC. The chain has TRBV3-1 (or the pseudogene TRBV3-2) and TRBJ1-2; D remains ambiguous. Trimming removed 1 base at V and 8 bases at J, with 17 bases between. Germline V lookup: CDR1 LGHDT, CDR2 YNNKEL (reference sequence). The CDR3 covers 15 residues.

The genes are TRBV29-1 and TRBJ1-2; 8 bases align to TRBD1. Germline V gene data show CDR1 as SQVTM and CDR2 as ANQGSEA. V dropped 3 bases and J dropped 4; count of bases not matched to a gene: 7. The CDR3 contains 14 residues. CDR3 DNA: TGCAGCGTTGAGACAGGGGCGGGGGGCTATGGCTACACCTTC. This gives the protein CSVETGAGGYGYTF.

In this sample, this clone is medium-sized. This chain links TRBV6-6 with TRBJ1-1; D is unclear. Germline V gives CDR1 MNHNY, CDR2 SVGAGI (reference sequence). The ends were cut back, 5 bases at V and 5 bases at J, with 6 bases in the middle. The CDR3 contains 11 residues. In DNA form, the CDR3 reads TGTGCCAGCAGTCCTCGGACTGAAGCTTTCTTT. It translates to CASSPRTEAFF.

The genes are TRBV3-1 (or the pseudogene TRBV3-2) and TRBJ2-3; 7 bases agree with TRBD2. Trimming took 8 bases from V and 2 from J; bases not matched to a gene: 10. CDR1 is LGHDT and CDR2 is YNNKEL in the germline V gene (reference sequence). CDR3 length: 15 residues. This CDR3 is CASGRGLADTDTQYF. The CDR3 nucleotides are TGTGCCAGCGGTCGTGGCCTAGCGGACACAGATACGCAGTATTTT.

There are a few counts of this clone. This chain uses TRBV11-2 with TRBJ2-3; possible D gene TRBD1, 6 bases. V was cut by 0 bases and J by 4 bases, with 11 bases left in between. The germline V gene has CDR1 SGHAT and CDR2 FQNNGV. The CDR3 length is 15 residues. The CDR3 DNA sequence: TGTGCCAGCAGCTTAGACAGGGGTCGCCCAGATACGCAGTATTTT. Protein product: CASSLDRGRPDTQYF.

This rearrangement joins TRBV29-1 to TRBJ2-1; D possibly uses TRBD1 or TRBD2 (7 bases each). Trimming pared 1 base from V and 6 bases from J, leaving 13 bases between. CDR1 and CDR2 (germline): SQVTM, ANQGSEA. The length of the CDR3 is 14 residues. Here the CDR3 reads CSVEGGRGGNEQFF. CDR3 DNA: TGCAGCGTTGAAGGCGGCAGGGGGGGCAATGAGCAGTTCTTC.

The chain uses TRBV20-1 and TRBJ2-7; either TRBD1 or TRBD2 may supply D (7 bases each). Germline lookup yields CDR1 DFQATT and CDR2 SNEGSKA (reference sequence). CDR3 length equals 11 residues. Trimming cost V 6 bases and J 5 bases, with 11 bases left between them. As DNA, the CDR3 is TGCAGTGCGACAGGGACTAACGAGCAGTACTTC. Translated, it gives CSATGTNEQYF.

This clone was seen only a few times. This chain connects TRBV3-1 (or the pseudogene TRBV3-2) to TRBJ2-7, with 14 bases that match TRBD2. The ends lost 10 bases at V and 6 bases at J; junction bases unmatched: 8. The CDR3 is 14 amino acids. CDR1 is LGHDT and CDR2 is YNNKEL in the germline V gene (reference sequence). The DNA of the CDR3 is TGTGCCACCGTAGGGACTAGCGGGAGTTCCGAGCAGTACTTC. Its translation is CATVGTSGSSEQYF.

CDR3 sequence reads: CATTSWENTEAFF. CDR3 in DNA: TGTGCCACCACGTCTTGGGAGAACACTGAAGCTTTCTTT. The rearrangement links TRBV12-3 or TRBV12-4 to TRBJ1-1; no reliable D call. The V end was cut by 10 bases, the J end by 1 base, with 13 bases between. This CDR3 is 13 amino acids long.

This clone was detected a few times. The V gene is TRBV4-1, the J gene TRBJ2-7, with D possibly TRBD1 on 5 matching bases. The V gene's germline CDR1 is MGHRA and CDR2 YSYEKL. Trimming took 0 bases from V and 3 from J, leaving 15 bases between them. The CDR3 totals 16 residues. The CDR3 spells CASSQESDREYYEQYF. Here the CDR3 DNA reads TGCGCCAGCAGCCAAGAATCCGACAGAGAATACTACGAGCAGTACTTC.